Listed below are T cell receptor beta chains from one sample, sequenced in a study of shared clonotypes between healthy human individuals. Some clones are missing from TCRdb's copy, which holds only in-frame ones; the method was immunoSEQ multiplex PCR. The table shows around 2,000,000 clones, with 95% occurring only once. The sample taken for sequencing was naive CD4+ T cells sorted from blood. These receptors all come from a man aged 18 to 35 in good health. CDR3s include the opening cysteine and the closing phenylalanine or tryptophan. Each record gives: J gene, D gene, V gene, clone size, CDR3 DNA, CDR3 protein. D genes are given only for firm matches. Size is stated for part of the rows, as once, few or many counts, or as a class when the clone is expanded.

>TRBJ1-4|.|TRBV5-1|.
TGCGCCAGCAGCCCCGGACAGCTCGTTAATGAAAAACTGTTTTTT
CASSPGQLVNEKLFF
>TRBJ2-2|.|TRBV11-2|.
TGTGCCAGCAGCTTGATGATAAGGACGGCGAACACCGGGGAGCTGTTTTTT
CASSLMIRTANTGELFF
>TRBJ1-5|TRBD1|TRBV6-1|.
TGTGCCAGCAGTGGGATAACCGGGACAGGGGGCGCCTCGTATCAGCCCCAGCATTTT
CASSGITGTGGASYQPQHF
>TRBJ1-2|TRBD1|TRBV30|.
TGTGCCTGGAGTCCCGGGACAGGCCAATCGCGGGGCTACACCTTC
CAWSPGTGQSRGYTF
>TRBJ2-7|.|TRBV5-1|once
TGCGCCAGCAGCTTGGCCGCGGGATTCTCCTACGAGCAGTACTTC
CASSLAAGFSYEQYF
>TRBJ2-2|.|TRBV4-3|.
TGCGCCAGCAGCCAAGATCTTGGTATCTCCGGGGAGCTGTTTTTT
CASSQDLGISGELFF
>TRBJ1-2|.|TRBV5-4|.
TGTGCCAGCAGCATCACGGACTATGGCTACACCTTC
CASSITDYGYTF
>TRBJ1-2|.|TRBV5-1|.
TGCGCCAGCAGCTTGGCGCAGGGGTATGGCTACACCTTC
CASSLAQGYGYTF
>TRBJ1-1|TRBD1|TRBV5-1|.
TGCGCCAGCAGCTGGGACCCGACAGGGGGGGGCACTGAAGCTTTCTTT
CASSWDPTGGGTEAFF
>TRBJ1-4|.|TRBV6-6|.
TGTGCCAGCATCCGAGGGGACACCAAAGAAAAACTGTTTTTT
CASIRGDTKEKLFF
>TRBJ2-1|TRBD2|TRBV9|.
TGTGCCAGCAGCCCGAGACTAGCGGGAGGGAATGAGCAGTTCTTC
CASSPRLAGGNEQFF
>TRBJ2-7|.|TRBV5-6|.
TGTGCCAGCAGCTATTACCAGGTCGGGTACGAGCAGTACTTC
CASSYYQVGYEQYF
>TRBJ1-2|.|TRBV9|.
TGTGCCAGCGGACAGAATGGCTACACCTTC
CASGQNGYTF
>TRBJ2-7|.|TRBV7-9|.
TGTGCCAGCAGCTCGCTCTCGTCCCCGAACTCCTACGAGCAGTACTTC
CASSSLSSPNSYEQYF
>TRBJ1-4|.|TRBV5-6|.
TGTGCCAGCAGCCCCGCCGGAGCTACTAATGAAAAACTGTTTTTT
CASSPAGATNEKLFF
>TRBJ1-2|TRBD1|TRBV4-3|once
TGCGCCAGCAGCCAAGCCGCAGGGGGTGGTCTAGTCTATGGCTACACCTTC
CASSQAAGGGLVYGYTF
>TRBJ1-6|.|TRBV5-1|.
TGCGCCAGCACGAGGGAGGGGGTAACCTATAATTCACCCCTCCACTTT
CASTREGVTYNSPLHF
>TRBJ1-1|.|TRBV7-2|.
TGTGCCAGCAGCCCGCAACAGGATTGGAACACTGAAGCTTTCTTT
CASSPQQDWNTEAFF
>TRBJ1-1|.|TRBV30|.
TGTGCCTGGAGAGCGGGGGCAGGAGGCACTGAAGCTTTCTTT
CAWRAGAGGTEAFF
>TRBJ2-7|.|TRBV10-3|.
TGTGCCATCAGTGTAGCAGTCTACGAGCAGTACTTC
CAISVAVYEQYF
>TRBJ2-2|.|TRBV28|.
TGTGCCAGCAGTTCGCCCAGCCTAACCCCCGGGGAGCTGTTTTTT
CASSSPSLTPGELFF
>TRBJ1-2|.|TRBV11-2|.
TGTGCCAGCAGCTTAGATAGTGGGGGCTGGTATGGCTACACCTTC
CASSLDSGGWYGYTF